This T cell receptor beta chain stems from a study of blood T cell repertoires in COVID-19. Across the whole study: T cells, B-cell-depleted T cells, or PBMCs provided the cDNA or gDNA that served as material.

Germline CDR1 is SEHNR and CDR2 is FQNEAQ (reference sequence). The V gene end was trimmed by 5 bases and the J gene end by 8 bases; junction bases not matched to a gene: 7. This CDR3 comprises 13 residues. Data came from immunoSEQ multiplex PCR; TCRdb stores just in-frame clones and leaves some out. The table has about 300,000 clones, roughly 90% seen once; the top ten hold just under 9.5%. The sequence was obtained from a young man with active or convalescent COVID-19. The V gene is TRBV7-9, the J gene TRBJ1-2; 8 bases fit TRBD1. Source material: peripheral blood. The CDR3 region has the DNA TGTGCCAGCAGCGTTCAGGGGGCGAAAGGCTACACCTTC. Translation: CASSVQGAKGYTF.